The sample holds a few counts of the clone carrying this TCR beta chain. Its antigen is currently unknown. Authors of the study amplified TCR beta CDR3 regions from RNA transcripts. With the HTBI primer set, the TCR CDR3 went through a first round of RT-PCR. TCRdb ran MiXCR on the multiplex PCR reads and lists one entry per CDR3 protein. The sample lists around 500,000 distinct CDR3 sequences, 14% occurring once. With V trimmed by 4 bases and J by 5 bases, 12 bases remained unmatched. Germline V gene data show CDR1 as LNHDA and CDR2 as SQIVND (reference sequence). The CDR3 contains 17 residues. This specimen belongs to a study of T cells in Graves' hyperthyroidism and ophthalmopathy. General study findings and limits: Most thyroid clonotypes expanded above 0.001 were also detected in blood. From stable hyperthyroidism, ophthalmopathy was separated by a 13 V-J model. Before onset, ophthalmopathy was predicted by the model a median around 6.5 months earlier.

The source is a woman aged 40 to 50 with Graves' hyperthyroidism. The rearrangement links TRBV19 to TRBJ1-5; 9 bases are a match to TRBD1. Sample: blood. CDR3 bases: TGTGCCAGTAGTAGCTCCGGGACAGGGATCCTTTATCAGCCCCAGCATTTT. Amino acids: CASSSSGTGILYQPQHF.